The T cell receptor (beta chain) described here comes from a study of T cell responses to AZD1222 COVID-19 vaccine. Assay used: immunoSEQ multiplex PCR; TCRdb lists only in-frame clones, some missing. The sample holds some 150,000 clones, about 90% seen once. Study-wide points: Spike-specific TCR breadth and depth were elevated following two AZD1222 doses. Regions 160-218 and 743-854 dominated among vaccine-associated CD4 TCRs spanning spike. No repertoire was sampled before or during the peak T cell response, only after it.

In the case of this clone: Its specificity is not known.

The clonotype originates from an adult in good health. The material sequenced was peripheral blood, taken on day 0 of AZD1222 vaccination.

CDR3 bases: TGTGCCAGTAGCCGGGACAGGGAACAGAGGGCTTTCTTT. Residues: CASSRDREQRAFF. The chain employs TRBV19 and TRBJ1-1; the match to TRBD1 covers 9 bases. Germline V gene data show CDR1 as LNHDA and CDR2 as SQIVND (reference sequence). The CDR3 is 13 residues long. V shed 6 bases, J shed 11 bases, and the junction held 10 bases outside the gene matches.